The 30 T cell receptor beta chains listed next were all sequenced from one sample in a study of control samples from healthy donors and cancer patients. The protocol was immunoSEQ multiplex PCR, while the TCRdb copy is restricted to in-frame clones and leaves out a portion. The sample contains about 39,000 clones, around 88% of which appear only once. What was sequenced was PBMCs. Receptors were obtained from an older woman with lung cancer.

CDR3 nucleotides: TGTGCCACTTCCGTGGGCCAGGAATTTAATTCACCCCTCCACTTT. Encoded protein: CATSVGQEFNSPLHF. The gene calls are TRBV6-5 and TRBJ1-6; D gene ambiguous. The germline V gene encodes CDR1 MNHEY and CDR2 SVGAGI. The CDR3 runs 15 residues. The V and J ends lost 10 bases and 6 bases respectively, with 19 bases between them.

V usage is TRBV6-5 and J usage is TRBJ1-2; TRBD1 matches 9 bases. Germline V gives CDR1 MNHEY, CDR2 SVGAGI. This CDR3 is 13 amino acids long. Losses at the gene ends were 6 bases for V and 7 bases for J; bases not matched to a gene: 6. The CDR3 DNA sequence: TGTGCCAGCAGGGGACAGGGATTCGCTGGCTACACCTTC. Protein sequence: CASRGQGFAGYTF.

In DNA, the CDR3 is TGCGCCAGCAGCCTCGCCTTAGGGGGCAGCCAAGAGACCCAGTACTTC. Translated, it gives CASSLALGGSQETQYF. The J gene is TRBJ2-5, the V gene TRBV5-1; 7 positions agree with TRBD1. CDR3 size: 16 residues. Germline values: CDR1 SGHRS, CDR2 YFSETQ. V lost 4 bases, J lost 1 base, and 10 bases stayed unmatched.

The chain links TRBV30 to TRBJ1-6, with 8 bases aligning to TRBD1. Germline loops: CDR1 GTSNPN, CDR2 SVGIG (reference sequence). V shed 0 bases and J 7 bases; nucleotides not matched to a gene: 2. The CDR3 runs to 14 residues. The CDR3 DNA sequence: TGTGCCTGGAGTGTGGGACAGGAGAATTCACCCCTCCACTTT. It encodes CAWSVGQENSPLHF.

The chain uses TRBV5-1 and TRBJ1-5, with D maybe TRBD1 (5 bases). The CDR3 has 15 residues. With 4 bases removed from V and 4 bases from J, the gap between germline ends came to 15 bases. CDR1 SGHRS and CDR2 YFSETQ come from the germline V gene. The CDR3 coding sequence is TGCGCCAGCAGCCTGTATCCAGGGTCGAATCAGCCCCAGCATTTT. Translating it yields CASSLYPGSNQPQHF.

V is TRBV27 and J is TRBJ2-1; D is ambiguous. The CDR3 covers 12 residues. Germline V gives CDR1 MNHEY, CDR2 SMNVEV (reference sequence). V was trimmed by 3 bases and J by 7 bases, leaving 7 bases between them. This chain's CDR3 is CASSLMGNEQFF. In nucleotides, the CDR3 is TGTGCCAGCAGTTTGATGGGGAATGAGCAGTTCTTC.

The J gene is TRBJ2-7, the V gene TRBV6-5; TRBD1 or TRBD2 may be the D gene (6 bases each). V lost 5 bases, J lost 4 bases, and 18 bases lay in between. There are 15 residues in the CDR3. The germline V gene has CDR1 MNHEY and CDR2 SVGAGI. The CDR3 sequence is CASSLGGLGNYEQYF. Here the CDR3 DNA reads TGTGCCAGCAGTCTGGGGGGCCTCGGGAATTACGAGCAGTACTTC.

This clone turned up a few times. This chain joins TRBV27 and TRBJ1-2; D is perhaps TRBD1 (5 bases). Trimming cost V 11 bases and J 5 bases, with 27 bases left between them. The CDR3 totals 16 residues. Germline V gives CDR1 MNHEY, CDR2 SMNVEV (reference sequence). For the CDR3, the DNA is TGTGCCTCGGGACTACTGAGGGTGCGAAACCTTTATGGCTACACCTTC. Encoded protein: CASGLLRVRNLYGYTF.

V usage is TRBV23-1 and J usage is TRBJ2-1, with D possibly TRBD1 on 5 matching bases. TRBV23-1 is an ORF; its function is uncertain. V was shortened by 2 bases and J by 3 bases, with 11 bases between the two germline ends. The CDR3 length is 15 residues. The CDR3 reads CASSQLMTVYNEQFF. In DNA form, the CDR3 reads TGCGCCAGCAGTCAACTTATGACAGTCTACAATGAGCAGTTCTTC.

CDR3 nucleotides: TGCGCCAGCAGCCACAGGAACTCTGGAAACACCATATATTTT. As protein: CASSHRNSGNTIYF. The rearrangement joins TRBV4-1 to TRBJ1-3; no definite D call. The length of the CDR3 is 14 residues. CDR1 and CDR2 (germline): MGHRA, YSYEKL. Trimming pared 3 bases from V and 0 bases from J, leaving 6 bases between.

The CDR3 sequence: CASSLRSLPEAFF. CDR3 nucleotides: TGTGCCAGCAGCCTCCGGAGCTTGCCTGAAGCTTTCTTT. V is TRBV3-1 (or the pseudogene TRBV3-2) and J is TRBJ1-1; D gene unclear. Trimming pared 4 bases from V and 6 bases from J, leaving 12 bases between. The CDR3 loop spans 13 amino acids. Germline loops: CDR1 LGHDT, CDR2 YNNKEL (reference sequence).

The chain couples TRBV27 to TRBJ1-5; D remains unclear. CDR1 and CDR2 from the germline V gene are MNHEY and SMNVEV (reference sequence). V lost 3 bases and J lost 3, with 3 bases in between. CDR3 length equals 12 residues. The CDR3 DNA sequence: TGTGCCAGCAGTTTCTTCAATCAGCCCCAGCATTTT. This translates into CASSFFNQPQHF.

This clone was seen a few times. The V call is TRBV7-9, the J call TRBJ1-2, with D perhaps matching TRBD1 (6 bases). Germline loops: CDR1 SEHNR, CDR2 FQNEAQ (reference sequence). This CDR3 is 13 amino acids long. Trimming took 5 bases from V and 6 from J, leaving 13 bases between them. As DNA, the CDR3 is TGTGCCAGCAGCCCCACGGGGGCTGATGGCTACACCTTC. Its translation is CASSPTGADGYTF.

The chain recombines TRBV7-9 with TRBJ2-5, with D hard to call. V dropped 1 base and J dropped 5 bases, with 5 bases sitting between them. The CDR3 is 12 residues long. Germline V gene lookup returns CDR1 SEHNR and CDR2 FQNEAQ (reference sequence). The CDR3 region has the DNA TGTGCCAGCAGCTTAGTTGGGGAGACCCAGTACTTC. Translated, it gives CASSLVGETQYF.

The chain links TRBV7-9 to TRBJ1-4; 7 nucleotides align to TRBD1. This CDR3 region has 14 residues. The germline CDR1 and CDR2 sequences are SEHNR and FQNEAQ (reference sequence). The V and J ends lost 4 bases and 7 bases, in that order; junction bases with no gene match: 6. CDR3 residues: CASSWGQRGEKLFF. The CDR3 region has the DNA TGTGCCAGCAGCTGGGGACAGCGGGGTGAAAAACTGTTTTTT. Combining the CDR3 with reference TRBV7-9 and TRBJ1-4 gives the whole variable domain DTGVSQNPRHKITKRGQNVTFRCDPISEHNRLYWYRQTLGQGPEFLTYFQNEAQLEKSRLLSDRFSAERPKGSFSTLEIQRTEQGDSAMYLCASSWGQRGEKLFFGSGTQLSVL.

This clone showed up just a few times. In nucleotides, the CDR3 is TGTGCCAGCAGCCGCGGAGGAAGCCGAATCTATAATTCACCCCTCCACTTT. This codes for CASSRGGSRIYNSPLHF. The rearrangement joins TRBV6-2 or TRBV6-3 to TRBJ1-6; no clear D gene. Germline lookup yields CDR1 MNHEY and CDR2 SVGEGT. The CDR3 is 17 amino acids. V was pared by 6 bases and J by 3 bases, with 18 bases between.

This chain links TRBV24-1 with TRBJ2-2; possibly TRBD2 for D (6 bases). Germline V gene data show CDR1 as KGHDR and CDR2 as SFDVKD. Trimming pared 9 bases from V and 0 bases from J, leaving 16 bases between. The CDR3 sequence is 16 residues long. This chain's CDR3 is CATWRLAEPNTGELFF. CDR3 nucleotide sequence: TGTGCCACCTGGCGGTTAGCGGAGCCGAACACCGGGGAGCTGTTTTTT.

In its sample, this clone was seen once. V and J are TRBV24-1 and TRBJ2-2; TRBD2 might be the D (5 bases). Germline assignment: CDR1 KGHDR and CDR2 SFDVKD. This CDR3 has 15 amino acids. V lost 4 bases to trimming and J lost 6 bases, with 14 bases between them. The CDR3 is CATSDPGLAAGELFF. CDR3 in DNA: TGTGCCACCAGTGACCCCGGGCTAGCTGCCGGGGAGCTGTTTTTT.

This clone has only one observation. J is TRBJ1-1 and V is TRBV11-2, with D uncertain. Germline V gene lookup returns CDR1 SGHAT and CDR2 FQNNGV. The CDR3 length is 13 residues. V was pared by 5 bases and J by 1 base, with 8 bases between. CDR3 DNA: TGTGCCAGCAGCCCAAATAGGAACACTGAAGCTTTCTTT. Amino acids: CASSPNRNTEAFF.

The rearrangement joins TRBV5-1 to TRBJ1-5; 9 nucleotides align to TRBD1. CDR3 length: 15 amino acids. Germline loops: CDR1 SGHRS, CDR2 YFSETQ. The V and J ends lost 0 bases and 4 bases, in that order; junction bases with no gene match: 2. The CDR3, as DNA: TGCGCCAGCAGCTTGGCCGGGACAGGGAATCAGCCCCAGCATTTT. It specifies CASSLAGTGNQPQHF.

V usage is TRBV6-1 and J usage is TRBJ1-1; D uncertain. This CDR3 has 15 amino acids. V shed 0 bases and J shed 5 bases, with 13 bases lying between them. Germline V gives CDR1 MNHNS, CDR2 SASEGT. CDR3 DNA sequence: TGTGCCAGCAGTGAAGCGCTGAACAGACGAACTGAAGCTTTCTTT. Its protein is CASSEALNRRTEAFF.

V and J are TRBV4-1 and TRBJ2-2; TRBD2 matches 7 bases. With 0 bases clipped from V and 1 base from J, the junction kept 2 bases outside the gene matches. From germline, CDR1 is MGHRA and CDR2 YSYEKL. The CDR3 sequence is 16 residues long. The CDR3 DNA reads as TGCGCCAGCAGCCAAGATGGGACTATGAACACCGGGGAGCTGTTTTTT. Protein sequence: CASSQDGTMNTGELFF.

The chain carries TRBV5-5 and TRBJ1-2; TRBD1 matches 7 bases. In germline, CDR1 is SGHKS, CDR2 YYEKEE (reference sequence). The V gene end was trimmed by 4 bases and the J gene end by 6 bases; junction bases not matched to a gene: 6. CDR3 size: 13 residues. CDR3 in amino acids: CASSRYTGDGYTF. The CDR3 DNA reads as TGTGCCAGCAGCCGTTATACAGGGGATGGCTACACCTTC.

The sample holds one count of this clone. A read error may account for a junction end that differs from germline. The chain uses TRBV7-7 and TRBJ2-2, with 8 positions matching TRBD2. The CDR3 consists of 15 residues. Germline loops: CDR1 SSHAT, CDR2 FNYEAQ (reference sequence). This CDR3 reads CASSFSGVNTGELFF. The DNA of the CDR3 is TGTGCTAGCAGCTTTAGCGGGGTGAACACCGGGGAGCTGTTTTTT.

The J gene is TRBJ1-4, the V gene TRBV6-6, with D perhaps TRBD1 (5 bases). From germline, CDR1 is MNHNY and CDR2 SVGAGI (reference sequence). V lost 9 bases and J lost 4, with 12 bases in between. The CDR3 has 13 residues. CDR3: CASNRDLNEKLFF. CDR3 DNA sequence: TGTGCCAGTAACCGGGACCTTAATGAAAAACTGTTTTTT.

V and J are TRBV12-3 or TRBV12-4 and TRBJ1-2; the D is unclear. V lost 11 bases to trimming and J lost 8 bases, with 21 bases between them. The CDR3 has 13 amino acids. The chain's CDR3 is CAVSRSEARGYTF. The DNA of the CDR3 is TGTGCCGTATCCAGGAGTGAGGCTCGAGGCTACACCTTC.

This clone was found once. The chain's CDR3 is CASSPYSGVDQPQHF. CDR3 nucleotides: TGTGCCAGCAGCCCCTATTCGGGAGTGGATCAGCCCCAGCATTTT. J is TRBJ1-5 and V is TRBV3-1 (or the pseudogene TRBV3-2); D uncertain. Per the germline V gene, CDR1 is LGHDT and CDR2 is YNNKEL (reference sequence). The CDR3 extends over 15 amino acids. V was clipped by 4 bases and J by 5 bases, with 15 bases between them.

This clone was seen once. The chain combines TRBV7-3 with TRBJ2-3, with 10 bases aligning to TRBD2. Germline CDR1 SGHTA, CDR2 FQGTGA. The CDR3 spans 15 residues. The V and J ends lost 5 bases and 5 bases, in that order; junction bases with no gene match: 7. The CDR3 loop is CASSPAGGQQDTQYF. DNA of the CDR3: TGTGCCAGCAGCCCAGCGGGGGGGCAGCAAGATACGCAGTATTTT.

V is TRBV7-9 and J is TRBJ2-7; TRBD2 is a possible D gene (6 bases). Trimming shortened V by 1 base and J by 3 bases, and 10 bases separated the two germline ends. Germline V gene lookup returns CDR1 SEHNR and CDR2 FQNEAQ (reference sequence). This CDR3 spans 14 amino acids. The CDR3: CASSLGGVFYEQYF. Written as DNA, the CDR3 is TGTGCCAGCAGCTTAGGCGGGGTGTTCTACGAGCAGTACTTC.

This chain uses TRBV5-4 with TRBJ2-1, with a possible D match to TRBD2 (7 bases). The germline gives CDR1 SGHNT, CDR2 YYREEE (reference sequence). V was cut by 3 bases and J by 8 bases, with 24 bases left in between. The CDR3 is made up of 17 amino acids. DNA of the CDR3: TGTGCCAGCAGCTCCGGCCTGGGGGGGGCGAGAGGCGATGAGCAGTTCTTC. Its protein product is CASSSGLGGARGDEQFF.